This T cell receptor (beta chain) was found in a study of early stage breast cancer tumors. Study as a whole: Most invasive tumors, about 80% of the 16, were ER+/PR+/HER2-. Findings and limits, study-wide: Comparing each tissue with blood distinguished tumor from normal in about 90% of the 16 patients. Tumors had roughly 2.5-fold higher T cell density and higher clonality than adjacent normal breast tissue.

Each sample had two DNA replicates, approximately 0.52 ug blood or about 1.5 ug tissue. Produced via immunoSEQ multiplex PCR; TCRdb's table is partial and in-frame only. Among about 53,000 clones listed, around nine tenths were seen once. A note on this clone: The antigen is undetermined.

This clonotype originated in a person aged 65 to 79 with breast cancer. The material sequenced was blood.

CDR3 bases: TGTGCCAGCAGCTTAGGGGGGGTCAGTCAGCCCCAGCATTTT. As protein: CASSLGGVSQPQHF. The chain is built from TRBV7-6 and TRBJ1-5, with D perhaps matching TRBD1 (5 bases). V lost 1 base and J 6 bases, leaving 10 bases between the germline ends. Looked up from germline, CDR1 is SGHVS and CDR2 is FNYEAQ. The CDR3 is made up of 14 amino acids.